A selection of T cell receptor beta chains follows, all from one sample in a study of shared clonotypes between healthy human individuals. Using immunoSEQ multiplex PCR, the repertoire was profiled, and TCRdb retains in-frame clones only, with some absent. The sample carries 550,000 to 700,000 clones, 73% recorded once. Input material: memory CD4+ T cells sorted from blood. These receptors all stem from a woman between 25 and 40 years old in good health. Both conserved end residues are part of each CDR3. Each record gives: CDR3 protein, CDR3 DNA, D gene, J gene, clone size, V gene. D genes are given only for firm matches. The size of a clone is reported for some rows only, either as once, few or many, or as a class for expanded clones.

cdr3_aa: CASSLPGQGFNQPQHF
cdr3_nt: TGTGCCAGCAGTTTACCGGGACAGGGATTCAATCAGCCCCAGCATTTT
d_call: TRBD1
j_call: TRBJ1-5
clone_size: -
v_call: TRBV28

cdr3_aa: CASSHGLAGVNEQFF
cdr3_nt: TGCGCCAGCAGCCACGGACTAGCGGGAGTCAATGAGCAGTTCTTC
d_call: TRBD2
j_call: TRBJ2-1
clone_size: -
v_call: TRBV4-1

cdr3_aa: CASSPPPSRNEQFF
cdr3_nt: TGTGCCAGCAGTCCCCCGCCGAGCCGAAACGAGCAGTTCTTC
d_call: -
j_call: TRBJ2-1
clone_size: -
v_call: TRBV28

cdr3_aa: CALMGDTSTDTQYF
cdr3_nt: TGTGCCTTAATGGGTGACACCAGCACAGATACGCAGTATTTT
d_call: -
j_call: TRBJ2-3
clone_size: -
v_call: TRBV7-9

cdr3_aa: CASSVTSGSYNEQFF
cdr3_nt: TGTGCCAGCAGTGTGACTAGCGGCTCCTACAATGAGCAGTTCTTC
d_call: TRBD2
j_call: TRBJ2-1
clone_size: few
v_call: TRBV6-4

cdr3_aa: CASSDHRDRLTGELFF
cdr3_nt: TGTGCCAGCAGCGATCATCGGGACAGACTAACCGGGGAGCTGTTTTTT
d_call: TRBD1
j_call: TRBJ2-2
clone_size: -
v_call: TRBV11-2

cdr3_aa: CSARRGSSYEQYF
cdr3_nt: TGCAGCGCCCGAAGGGGGTCTTCCTACGAGCAGTACTTC
d_call: -
j_call: TRBJ2-7
clone_size: -
v_call: TRBV29-1

cdr3_aa: CASSLRTGGSSYEQYF
cdr3_nt: TGTGCCAGCAGCTTGAGAACAGGGGGCTCGTCCTACGAGCAGTACTTC
d_call: TRBD1
j_call: TRBJ2-7
clone_size: -
v_call: TRBV7-2

cdr3_aa: CASVLAGATDTQYF
cdr3_nt: TGCGCCAGCGTTCTAGCGGGAGCCACAGATACGCAGTATTTT
d_call: TRBD2
j_call: TRBJ2-3
clone_size: -
v_call: TRBV5-1

cdr3_aa: CASRTQSGANVLTF
cdr3_nt: TGCGCCAGCAGGACCCAGTCTGGGGCCAACGTCCTGACTTTC
d_call: -
j_call: TRBJ2-6
clone_size: -
v_call: TRBV5-1

cdr3_aa: CASGDYEQFF
cdr3_nt: TGCGCCAGCGGGGACTATGAGCAGTTCTTC
d_call: -
j_call: TRBJ2-1
clone_size: -
v_call: TRBV5-1

cdr3_aa: CASSVTWGNTEAFF
cdr3_nt: TGTGCCAGCAGTGTAACTTGGGGTAACACTGAAGCTTTCTTT
d_call: -
j_call: TRBJ1-1
clone_size: -
v_call: TRBV28

cdr3_aa: CASRQGAGNTIYF
cdr3_nt: TGTGCCAGCAGACAGGGGGCAGGAAACACCATATATTTT
d_call: TRBD1
j_call: TRBJ1-3
clone_size: -
v_call: TRBV2

cdr3_aa: CASNGGDHSNQPQHF
cdr3_nt: TGTGCCAGCAACGGGGGGGATCATAGCAATCAGCCCCAGCATTTT
d_call: -
j_call: TRBJ1-5
clone_size: -
v_call: TRBV5-8

cdr3_aa: CASSRSRDVSYEQYF
cdr3_nt: TGTGCCAGCAGTCGAAGCCGGGACGTCTCCTACGAGCAGTACTTC
d_call: -
j_call: TRBJ2-7
clone_size: -
v_call: TRBV28

cdr3_aa: CASSMLAGGHEETQYF
cdr3_nt: TGTGCCAGTAGTATGCTAGCGGGAGGGCACGAAGAGACCCAGTACTTC
d_call: TRBD2
j_call: TRBJ2-5
clone_size: few
v_call: TRBV19

cdr3_aa: CASSLGGTLSYEQYF
cdr3_nt: TGTGCCAGCAGTCTCGGAGGGACCCTATCCTACGAGCAGTACTTC
d_call: -
j_call: TRBJ2-7
clone_size: -
v_call: TRBV11-2

cdr3_aa: CAWKPQGEGQPQHF
cdr3_nt: TGTGCCTGGAAGCCCCAGGGAGAGGGTCAGCCCCAGCATTTT
d_call: -
j_call: TRBJ1-5
clone_size: -
v_call: TRBV30

cdr3_aa: CSVGGSADYEQYF
cdr3_nt: TGCAGCGTAGGGGGTTCGGCCGACTACGAGCAGTACTTC
d_call: -
j_call: TRBJ2-7
clone_size: -
v_call: TRBV29-1

cdr3_aa: CASSRTGGEETQYF
cdr3_nt: TGCGCCAGCAGCAGGACAGGGGGCGAAGAGACCCAGTACTTC
d_call: TRBD1
j_call: TRBJ2-5
clone_size: -
v_call: TRBV5-1

cdr3_aa: CASSSPGRGYGYTF
cdr3_nt: TGTGCCAGCAGCTCGCCGGGAAGGGGGTATGGCTACACCTTC
d_call: -
j_call: TRBJ1-2
clone_size: once
v_call: TRBV11-2

cdr3_aa: CASSTLNRFPYGYTF
cdr3_nt: TGTGCCAGCAGCACCCTTAACAGGTTTCCCTATGGCTACACCTTC
d_call: -
j_call: TRBJ1-2
clone_size: -
v_call: TRBV4-2

cdr3_aa: CASSVVGHANEKLFF
cdr3_nt: TGTGCCAGCAGCGTAGTTGGGCACGCCAATGAAAAACTGTTTTTT
d_call: -
j_call: TRBJ1-4
clone_size: few
v_call: TRBV9

cdr3_aa: CASSPDRAVEQYF
cdr3_nt: TGTGCCAGCTCACCGGACAGGGCGGTCGAGCAGTACTTC
d_call: TRBD1
j_call: TRBJ2-7
clone_size: -
v_call: TRBV18

cdr3_aa: CASSVTGLDNEQFF
cdr3_nt: TGTGCCAGCAGCGTAACAGGACTCGATAATGAGCAGTTCTTC
d_call: -
j_call: TRBJ2-1
clone_size: -
v_call: TRBV9

cdr3_aa: CASSRENYGYTF
cdr3_nt: TGTGCCAGCAGTAGAGAGAACTATGGCTACACCTTC
d_call: -
j_call: TRBJ1-2
clone_size: -
v_call: TRBV28

cdr3_aa: CASSLTGGYYGYTF
cdr3_nt: TGTGCCAGCAGCCTAACAGGGGGCTACTATGGCTACACCTTC
d_call: TRBD1
j_call: TRBJ1-2
clone_size: -
v_call: TRBV28

cdr3_aa: CASSFRRNSGNTIYF
cdr3_nt: TGTGCCAGCAGTTTCCGACGGAACTCTGGAAACACCATATATTTT
d_call: -
j_call: TRBJ1-3
clone_size: -
v_call: TRBV6-5